This T cell receptor beta chain emerged from a study of cytomegalovirus exposure and HLA in healthy donors. About the study: From 190 million or so T cells, an earlier analysis saw roughly 100 million unique TCR beta sequences.

This clone was counted only a few times. Antigen unknown. Germline-derived CDR1 and CDR2 are MNHNS and SASEGT. The CDR3 totals 14 residues. Trimming removed 2 bases from V and 7 bases from J, with 14 bases in between. The PCR had 60 Vbeta and 13 Jbeta primers. Libraries were prepared by immunoSEQ multiplex PCR; TCRdb keeps only in-frame clonotypes and omits some of them. The sample holds around 210,000 clones; about 81% are singletons and the top ten take approximately 2.5%. Broader study findings: Researchers reported from a later analysis that most CMV-associated TCR beta chains appeared HLA-restricted. Within an earlier analysis, most TCR beta V segments proved productive either about 90% or about 30% of the time.

This chain connects TRBV6-1 to TRBJ1-2; D is ambiguous. Source material: PBMCs. This clonotype originated in a woman in her thirties or forties in good health and CMV-seronegative. The CDR3 nucleotides are TGTGCCAGCAGTGAATTGTTCCCATCCCCTGGCTACACCTTC. This codes for CASSELFPSPGYTF.